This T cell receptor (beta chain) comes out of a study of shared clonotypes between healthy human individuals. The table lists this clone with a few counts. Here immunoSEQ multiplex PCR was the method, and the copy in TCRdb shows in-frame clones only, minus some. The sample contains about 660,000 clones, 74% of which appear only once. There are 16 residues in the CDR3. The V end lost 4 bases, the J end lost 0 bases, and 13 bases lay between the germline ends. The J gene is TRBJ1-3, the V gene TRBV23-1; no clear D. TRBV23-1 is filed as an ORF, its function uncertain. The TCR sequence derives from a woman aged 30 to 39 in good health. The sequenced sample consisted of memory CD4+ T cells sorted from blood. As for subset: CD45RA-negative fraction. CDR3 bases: TGCGCCAGCAGTCTGCGTCCGGACCTCTCTGGAAACACCATATATTTT. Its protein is CASSLRPDLSGNTIYF.